This T cell receptor beta chain came from a study of neurological immune-mediated disorders. The study, taken as a whole, reports: The highest TCR clonal expansion occurred in HTLV-1-associated myelopathy; multiple sclerosis fell below healthy controls.

Time point noted: longitudinal time-point 1 (baseline). A total of 2 million PBMCs stored at -80 degrees C provided the unsorted libraries. With 10-nucleotide random UMIs included, cDNA was synthesized by 5'RACE. Every sequencing run gave over 190 million TCR-beta sequences, taken from 15-18 subjects. TCRdb called the 5' RACE reads again in MiXCR, with one record for every CDR3 protein. The profile covers around 71,000 distinct CDR3 sequences, with approximately 14% appearing a single time and 4.6% taken by the ten largest. This clonotype was picked up many times. What it recognizes is unknown. J lost 7 bases, V lost 7 bases, and 15 bases had no gene match. CDR1 and CDR2 from the germline V gene are MNHEY and SMNVEV (reference sequence). CDR3 length: 15 amino acids.

The V and J genes are TRBV27 and TRBJ2-7, with TRBD2 matching over 8 bases. This clonotype originated in a female donor with HTLV-1-associated myelopathy (HAM/TSP). The sequencing input was PBMCs. The CDR3 nucleotides read TGTGCCAGCAAGGGATTGAGCGGGGGTGCACGGGAGCAGTACTTC. Residues: CASKGLSGGAREQYF.